Following are 25 T cell receptor beta chains from one sample sequenced in a study of shared clonotypes between healthy human individuals. TCRdb's table, derived via immunoSEQ multiplex PCR, lists solely in-frame clones and lacks some. The table lists about 1.4 million clones, roughly 96% of them singletons. The sample consisted of naive CD4+ T cells sorted from blood. As to subset: CD45RA+ positively selected. The receptors shown here come from a man younger than 45 in good health.

About this clone: The same CDR3 arises from other DNA sequences in this sample as well. The rearrangement links TRBV5-1 to TRBJ2-1; D is ambiguous. There are 11 residues in the CDR3. V was pared by 1 base and J by 5 bases, with 1 base between. In germline, CDR1 is SGHRS, CDR2 YFSETQ. The CDR3 reads CASSLNNEQFF. Here the CDR3 DNA reads TGCGCCAGCAGCTTGAACAATGAGCAGTTCTTC. Full variable domain (outside the CDR3, taken from reference TRBV5-1 and TRBJ2-1): KAGVTQTPRYLIKTRGQQVTLSCSPISGHRSVSWYQQTPGQGLQFLFEYFSETQRNKGNFPGRFSGRQFSNSRSEMNVSTLELGDSALYLCASSLNNEQFFGPGTRLTVL.

A note on this clone: Other nucleotide sequences from this sample produce the same CDR3. This rearrangement joins TRBV5-1 to TRBJ2-7, with 8 positions matching TRBD1. CDR1 and CDR2 (germline): SGHRS, YFSETQ. With 3 bases clipped from V and 2 bases from J, the junction kept 4 bases outside the gene matches. The CDR3 runs to 14 residues. The CDR3 reads CASSSGTGAYEQYF. The CDR3 coding sequence is TGCGCCAGCAGCTCAGGGACAGGAGCCTACGAGCAGTACTTC.

Points on this clone: The sample contains more than one DNA sequence encoding this CDR3. The J gene is TRBJ1-2, the V gene TRBV7-9; D is perhaps TRBD1 (5 bases). Germline assignment: CDR1 SEHNR and CDR2 FQNEAQ (reference sequence). The CDR3 sequence is 12 residues long. Trimming removed 1 base from V and 5 bases from J, with 5 bases in between. The CDR3 sequence is CASSLEGYGYTF. The DNA for the CDR3 is TGTGCCAGCAGCTTAGAGGGGTATGGCTACACCTTC.

Of note for this clone: Germline is not matched at one junction end, which may reflect a read error. The CDR3 here is CAVRGPYNEQFF. Here the CDR3 DNA reads TGTGCCGTCAGGGGGCCTTACAATGAGCAGTTCTTC. This chain joins TRBV10-3 and TRBJ2-1; 8 nucleotides line up with TRBD1. Per germline, CDR1 ENHRY and CDR2 SYGVKD. This CDR3 contains 12 residues.

The chain couples TRBV19 to TRBJ2-7; no definite D call. CDR3 length equals 12 residues. Germline CDR1 and CDR2: LNHDA and SQIVND (reference sequence). The V and J ends lost 6 bases and 10 bases respectively, with 16 bases between them. CDR3 loop: CASSLDKRLQYF. The CDR3 region has the DNA TGTGCCAGTAGCTTAGACAAGAGGCTCCAGTACTTC.

V is TRBV30 and J is TRBJ2-1; TRBD2 matches 11 bases. This CDR3 is built from 18 residues. Trimming took 5 bases from V and 0 from J; bases not matched to a gene: 12. Per germline, CDR1 GTSNPN and CDR2 SVGIG (reference sequence). CDR3 sequence reads: CAWRGGTSGESSYNEQFF. The CDR3 nucleotides are TGTGCCTGGCGGGGTGGGACTAGCGGAGAGAGCTCCTACAATGAGCAGTTCTTC.

The V call is TRBV10-3, the J call TRBJ2-5; 7 bases map to TRBD1. This CDR3 is 14 amino acids long. V shed 2 bases, J shed 7 bases, and the junction held 7 bases outside the gene matches. Germline CDR1 is ENHRY and CDR2 is SYGVKD. Written as DNA, the CDR3 is TGTGCCATCAGTGAGCCGGGACAGTCAGTGACCCAGTACTTC. This codes for CAISEPGQSVTQYF.

The chain is built from TRBV5-6 and TRBJ2-7; TRBD1 aligns across 7 bases. With V trimmed by 5 bases and J by 2 bases, 7 bases remained unmatched. The CDR3 length is 14 residues. Germline CDR1 reads SGHDT; CDR2 reads YYEEEE. This CDR3 is CASRVGQTTYEQYF. The CDR3 DNA reads as TGTGCCAGCAGAGTGGGACAGACCACCTACGAGCAGTACTTC.

V is TRBV11-2 and J is TRBJ2-7; the D gene is possibly TRBD2 (8 bases). V shed 5 bases and J shed 0 bases, with 26 bases lying between them. Germline V CDR1 and CDR2: SGHAT, FQNNGV. CDR3 length equals 19 residues. DNA for the CDR3: TGTGCCAGCAGCCAAACCGGGACAGAAATAGCGGGACACTCCTACGAGCAGTACTTC. It translates to CASSQTGTEIAGHSYEQYF.

The J gene is TRBJ2-3, the V gene TRBV7-6, with D possibly being TRBD2 (5 bases). V lost 2 bases and J lost 0, with 15 bases in between. The CDR3 contains 17 residues. Germline V CDR1 and CDR2: SGHVS, FNYEAQ. The CDR3 DNA follows: TGTGCCAGCAGCTTACGACCCCGGGATTTGAGCACAGATACGCAGTATTTT. It translates to CASSLRPRDLSTDTQYF.

As regards this clone: This same CDR3 is encoded by further DNA sequences in the sample. This chain links TRBV5-5 with TRBJ1-5; 10 bases line up with TRBD1. With V trimmed by 4 bases and J by 4 bases, 2 bases remained unmatched. The CDR3 extends over 14 amino acids. CDR1 is SGHKS, CDR2 YYEKEE, per germline (reference sequence). CDR3: CASSRDRGNQPQHF. The CDR3 DNA is TGTGCCAGCAGCCGGGACAGGGGAAATCAGCCCCAGCATTTT.

The V call is TRBV10-3, the J call TRBJ2-1, with 9 bases lining up with TRBD2. The CDR3 extends over 14 amino acids. V shed 4 bases and J 6 bases; nucleotides not matched to a gene: 4. Germline CDR1 is ENHRY and CDR2 is SYGVKD. CDR3 bases: TGTGCCATCAGTGTTTCGACTAGCGGCAATGAGCAGTTCTTC. It yields the protein CAISVSTSGNEQFF.

This chain links TRBV2 with TRBJ2-6, with TRBD1 matching over 7 bases. Trimming cost V 8 bases and J 2 bases; bases outside gene matches: 3. Germline CDR1 reads SNHLY; CDR2 reads FYNNEI. This CDR3 is 14 amino acids long. CDR3 DNA: TGTGCCAGCGTTGACAGGGCTGGGGCCAACGTCCTGACTTTC. Translation: CASVDRAGANVLTF.

This clone appeared once. The V call is TRBV7-9, the J call TRBJ2-1; D remains unclear. This CDR3 has 13 amino acids. Germline values: CDR1 SEHNR, CDR2 FQNEAQ (reference sequence). V was pared by 7 bases and J by 3 bases, with 10 bases between. This CDR3 reads CASTPLSYNEQFF. The DNA of the CDR3 is TGTGCCAGCACCCCCTTGAGCTACAATGAGCAGTTCTTC.

V and J are TRBV27 and TRBJ2-2; D gene ambiguous. Trimming pared 3 bases from V and 3 bases from J, leaving 11 bases between. The CDR3 has 15 amino acids. Looked up from germline, CDR1 is MNHEY and CDR2 is SMNVEV (reference sequence). The CDR3 DNA reads as TGTGCCAGCAGTTTTCTGGGCCCCGACACCGGGGAGCTGTTTTTT. Encoded protein: CASSFLGPDTGELFF.

The chain combines TRBV28 with TRBJ2-1, with D perhaps TRBD1 (5 bases). Trimming removed 3 bases at V and 7 bases at J, with 22 bases between. The CDR3 runs to 17 residues. Germline loops: CDR1 MDHEN, CDR2 SYDVKM. CDR3 loop: CASSFLGQGGSRNEQFF. The DNA of the CDR3 is TGTGCCAGCAGTTTCCTCGGTCAGGGCGGTAGTAGGAATGAGCAGTTCTTC.

V gene TRBV29-1 combines with J gene TRBJ2-1, with 7 bases that match TRBD2. The V gene end was trimmed by 3 bases and the J gene end by 4 bases; junction bases not matched to a gene: 12. This CDR3 is 16 amino acids long. Germline loops: CDR1 SQVTM, CDR2 ANQGSEA. The CDR3 nucleotides read TGCAGCGTTGAGACCCGGAGCGGGATTAATTACAATGAGCAGTTCTTC. Translated: CSVETRSGINYNEQFF.

The chain recombines TRBV5-5 with TRBJ2-7; D is possibly TRBD2 (5 bases). The CDR3 is made up of 14 amino acids. CDR1 is SGHKS and CDR2 is YYEKEE in the germline V gene (reference sequence). V shed 0 bases and J shed 2 bases, with 9 bases lying between them. The CDR3 nucleotides are TGTGCCAGCAGCTTGGGAGGACTGCCCTACGAGCAGTACTTC. Its protein is CASSLGGLPYEQYF. Based on the CDR3 plus reference TRBV5-5 and TRBJ2-7, the full variable domain is DAGVTQSPTHLIKTRGQQVTLRCSPISGHKSVSWYQQVLGQGPQFIFQYYEKEERGRGNFPDRFSARQFPNYSSELNVNALLLGDSALYLCASSLGGLPYEQYFGPGTRLTVT.

The gene calls are TRBV18 and TRBJ1-2; D call uncertain. The germline V and J ends were trimmed by 8 bases and 0 bases, with 16 bases remaining between them. The CDR3 is 15 residues long. The germline V gene encodes CDR1 KGHSH and CDR2 LQKENI. The CDR3 nucleotides are TGTGCCAGCCAAGACCTAGTAGGTGCTAACTATGGCTACACCTTC. This sequence encodes CASQDLVGANYGYTF.

The V gene is TRBV6-5, the J gene TRBJ2-1, with 8 bases that match TRBD2. V lost 6 bases to trimming and J lost 10 bases; unmatched junction nucleotides: 8. Germline CDR1 MNHEY, CDR2 SVGAGI. The CDR3 totals 13 residues. The CDR3 nucleotides are TGTGCCAGCAGAGAAACTAGCGGAGGGGAGCAGTTCTTC. Its protein is CASRETSGGEQFF.

The gene calls are TRBV4-1 and TRBJ2-4; D gene ambiguous. Germline V gene sequence: CDR1 MGHRA, CDR2 YSYEKL. Trimming shortened V by 1 base and J by 0 bases, and 10 bases separated the two germline ends. This CDR3 has 16 amino acids. The CDR3 spells CASSQVGRLAKNIQYF. CDR3 coding DNA: TGCGCCAGCAGCCAAGTCGGCAGACTAGCCAAAAACATTCAGTACTTC.

The V call is TRBV6-6, the J call TRBJ2-3; D is unclear. Germline V gene sequence: CDR1 MNHNY, CDR2 SVGAGI (reference sequence). This CDR3 has 14 amino acids. The V end was cut by 5 bases, the J end by 1 base, with 10 bases between. The CDR3 protein is CASSPTAGTDTQYF. In DNA form, the CDR3 reads TGTGCCAGCAGTCCGACTGCGGGCACAGATACGCAGTATTTT.

The chain employs TRBV30 and TRBJ1-4; D is possibly TRBD1 (6 bases). V shed 0 bases and J shed 4 bases, with 12 bases lying between them. The CDR3 is 15 amino acids. Germline V gives CDR1 GTSNPN, CDR2 SVGIG (reference sequence). The CDR3 DNA follows: TGTGCCTGGAGTGTACGGGGGCCGGTTAATGAAAAACTGTTTTTT. Translating it yields CAWSVRGPVNEKLFF. Full variable domain (rest looked up from reference TRBV30 and TRBJ1-4): SQTIHQWPATLVQPVGSPLSLECTVEGTSNPNLYWYRQAAGRGLQLLFYSVGIGQISSEVPQNLSASRPQDRQFILSSKKLLLSDSGFYLCAWSVRGPVNEKLFFGSGTQLSVL.

This clone came up once. The chain has TRBV9 and TRBJ2-1; maybe TRBD1 (6 bases). CDR1 and CDR2 from the germline V gene are SGDLS and YYNGEE. The V gene lost 4 bases and the J gene lost 7 bases, with 18 bases spanning the gap. The CDR3 loop spans 15 amino acids. In DNA form, the CDR3 reads TGTGCCAGCAGCCCAGGGACAAGGCCCCTGAATGAGCAGTTCTTC. The encoded protein is CASSPGTRPLNEQFF.

V is TRBV29-1 and J is TRBJ2-7; D is perhaps TRBD1 or TRBD2 (6 bases each). There are 13 residues in the CDR3. The V gene lost 4 bases and the J gene lost 3 bases, with 13 bases spanning the gap. Germline V gene sequence: CDR1 SQVTM, CDR2 ANQGSEA. The CDR3 sequence is CSVVGRGHYEQYF. Written as DNA, the CDR3 is TGCAGCGTTGTGGGGCGGGGACACTACGAGCAGTACTTC.